This T cell receptor beta chain was documented in a study of shared clonotypes between healthy human individuals. Study details: Researchers drew samples from two women and a few men aged 18 to 49.

V lost 6 bases to trimming and J lost 5 bases, with 14 bases between them. The CDR3 spans 13 residues. Germline CDR1 and CDR2: WSHSY and SAAADI. Assay: immunoSEQ multiplex PCR; the TCRdb copy retains only in-frame clones and omits some. The sample carries hundreds of thousands of clones, less than 98% recorded once. The rearrangement joins TRBV10-2 to TRBJ2-7, with D possibly TRBD1 on 6 matching bases. Sample: naive CD4+ T cells sorted from blood. Described subset: CD45RA+ positively selected. This TCR came from a woman aged 30 to 39 in good health. The CDR3 nucleotides are TGCGCCAGCAGCCGAGCCGGGACAAACGAGCAGTACTTC. Protein: CASSRAGTNEQYF.